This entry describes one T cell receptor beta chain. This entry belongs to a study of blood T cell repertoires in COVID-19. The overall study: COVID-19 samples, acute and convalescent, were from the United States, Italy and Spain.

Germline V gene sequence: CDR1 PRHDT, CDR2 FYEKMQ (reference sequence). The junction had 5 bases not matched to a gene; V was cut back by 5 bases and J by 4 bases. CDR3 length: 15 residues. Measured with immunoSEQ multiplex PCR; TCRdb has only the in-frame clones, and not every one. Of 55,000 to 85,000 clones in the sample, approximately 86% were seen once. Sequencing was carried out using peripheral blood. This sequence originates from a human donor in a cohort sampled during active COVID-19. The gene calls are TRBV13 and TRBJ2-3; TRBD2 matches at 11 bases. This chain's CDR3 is CASSPPGLAADTQYF. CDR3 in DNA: TGTGCCAGCAGCCCCCCGGGACTAGCGGCAGATACGCAGTATTTT.